This TCR beta chain was recorded in a study of regulatory T cells in long-lasting Graves disease. Documented time point: newly diagnosed GD, antithyroid drugs for less than 3 months. Extracted PBMC RNA gave rise to the TCR library. The table lists this clonotype with many counts. V shed 1 base and J 3 bases; nucleotides not matched to a gene: 4. This CDR3 has 15 residues. The germline gives CDR1 LGHNA, CDR2 YNFKEQ. Arm-PCR of CDR3 regions and iRepertoire HTBI primers were the basis on which TCR beta libraries were built. TCRdb re-called the multiplex PCR reads through MiXCR, storing one row per CDR3 protein. Of approximately 460,000 distinct CDR3 sequences detected, about a sixth appear once; the ten largest clones hold over 8.5%. This sample was also put to use in a study of T cells in Graves' hyperthyroidism and ophthalmopathy.

The V gene is TRBV4-2, the J gene TRBJ2-7, with TRBD1 matching over 9 bases. This specimen was peripheral blood mononuclear cells (PBMCs), taken at new diagnosis, from a patient treated with antithyroid drugs. The receptor was isolated from a young woman with Graves disease. In DNA form, the CDR3 reads TGTGCCAGCAGCCAAGGGTCGGGACAGGGCTACGAGCAGTACTTC. This encodes CASSQGSGQGYEQYF.